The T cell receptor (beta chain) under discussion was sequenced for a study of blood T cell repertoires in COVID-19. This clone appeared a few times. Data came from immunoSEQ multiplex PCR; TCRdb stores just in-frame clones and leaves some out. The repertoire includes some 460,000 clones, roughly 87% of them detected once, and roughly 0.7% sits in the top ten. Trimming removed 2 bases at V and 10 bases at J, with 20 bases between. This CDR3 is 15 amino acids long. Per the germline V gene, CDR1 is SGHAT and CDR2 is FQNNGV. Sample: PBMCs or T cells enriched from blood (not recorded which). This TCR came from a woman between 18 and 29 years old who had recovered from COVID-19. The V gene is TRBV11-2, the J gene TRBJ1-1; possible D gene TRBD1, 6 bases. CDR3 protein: CASSLSPPDRWGAFF. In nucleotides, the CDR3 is TGTGCCAGCAGCTTAAGTCCACCGGACAGATGGGGAGCTTTCTTT.